This T cell receptor beta chain is drawn from a study of blood T cell repertoires in COVID-19. Clones were read by immunoSEQ multiplex PCR, and TCRdb kept only the in-frame ones, dropping some. The sample carries some 360,000 clones, more than 70% recorded once. V was pared by 8 bases and J by 1 base, with 12 bases of the junction left unmatched. This CDR3 is built from 17 residues. Germline lookup yields CDR1 LNHDA and CDR2 SQIVND (reference sequence). The receptor comes from a woman in her 30s who had been exposed to COVID-19. The rearrangement joins TRBV19 to TRBJ1-1; 11 bases fit TRBD1. Sequenced: PBMCs or T cells enriched from blood (not recorded which). Written as DNA, the CDR3 is TGTGCCAGTTCGAGGACAGGGGGCGCAGAAACGAACACTGAAGCTTTCTTT. Its translation is CASSRTGGAETNTEAFF.